Listed here are 26 T cell receptor beta chains from one sample, sequenced in a study of T-cell reconstitution after alpha-beta-depleted transplantation in children. The authors prepared the TCRbeta library with unique molecular identifiers. TCRdb analysed the PCR reads with MiXCR anew, one entry per CDR3 protein. This table holds about 210,000 distinct CDR3 sequences, approximately 15% found once. The sample here was PBMCs, mostly from graft donor cells, taken 360 days after TCRalphabeta/CD19-depleted stem cell transplant. The origin of the receptors is a male patient aged 2 to 9 who had a stem cell transplant for acute lymphoblastic leukemia, so the T cells may come from the graft donor.

The sample holds a few counts of this clonotype. J is TRBJ2-7 and V is TRBV25-1, with D perhaps TRBD2 (6 bases). The CDR3 covers 14 residues. The germline V and J ends were trimmed by 2 bases and 2 bases, with 10 bases remaining between them. Germline CDR1 MGHDK, CDR2 SYGVNS. The CDR3 region has the DNA TGTGCCAGCAGTGAAGCGGGGTTTACCTACGAGCAGTACTTC. It encodes CASSEAGFTYEQYF.

This chain links TRBV12-3 or TRBV12-4 with TRBJ2-4; 7 nucleotides line up with TRBD2. This CDR3 spans 15 amino acids. Trimming cost V 7 bases and J 6 bases; bases outside gene matches: 12. CDR3 region: CASTDMGGGINIQYF. As DNA, the CDR3 is TGTGCCAGCACCGATATGGGGGGGGGGATAAACATTCAGTACTTC.

Comment on this clonotype: Since the CDR3 does not end with the conserved phenylalanine or tryptophan, this likely comes from a read error. The chain combines TRBV5-1 with TRBJ2-5; a possible D gene is TRBD1 (6 bases). The CDR3 length is 15 residues. Germline loops: CDR1 SGHRS, CDR2 YFSETQ. Trimming cost V 4 bases and J 2 bases, with 15 bases left between them. CDR3 sequence (DNA): TGCGCCAGCAGCCTCAGGCTGGACAGTCAAGAGACCCAGTACTGC. Translated, it gives CASSLRLDSQETQYC.

This clonotype was recorded a few times. DNA for the CDR3: TGTGCCAGCAGTTTAGTTCGGGGCACTGAAGCTTTCTTT. Encoded protein: CASSLVRGTEAFF. The chain has TRBV12-3 or TRBV12-4 and TRBJ1-1, with D hard to call. Between the trimmed V and J ends, which lost 1 base and 4 bases, there was a span of 7 bases. There are 13 residues in the CDR3.

V gene TRBV5-6 combines with J gene TRBJ2-7; no clear D. Between the trimmed V and J ends, which lost 3 bases and 4 bases, there was a span of 11 bases. Per germline, CDR1 SGHDT and CDR2 YYEEEE. The CDR3 totals 13 residues. The CDR3 DNA sequence: TGTGCCAGCAGCTCTAGAGGCCTGTACGAGCAGTACTTC. It encodes CASSSRGLYEQYF.

The chain employs TRBV7-6 and TRBJ2-7, with D perhaps TRBD2 (6 bases). This CDR3 is 15 amino acids long. From germline, CDR1 is SGHVS and CDR2 FNYEAQ. The ends were cut back, 6 bases at V and 5 bases at J, with 20 bases in the middle. The CDR3 sequence is CASSSLSGERHEQYF. CDR3 bases: TGTGCCAGCAGTTCACTTTCGGGAGAGCGCCACGAGCAGTACTTC.

The sample holds a few counts of this clonotype. V gene TRBV6-5 combines with J gene TRBJ1-1; D remains unclear. Germline V gene sequence: CDR1 MNHEY, CDR2 SVGAGI. V lost 6 bases and J lost 1, with 6 bases in between. The CDR3 extends over 12 amino acids. The CDR3 bases are TGTGCCAGCAGGAACGGGAACACTGAAGCTTTCTTT. Protein: CASRNGNTEAFF.

The rearrangement joins TRBV7-2 to TRBJ1-1; 9 positions agree with TRBD1. The CDR3 runs to 13 residues. Germline V gives CDR1 SGHTA, CDR2 FQGNSA. V was clipped by 1 base and J by 11 bases; unmatched bases: 5. In nucleotides, the CDR3 is TGTGCCAGCAGCTTAGGACGGGACAGGGCCGCTTTCTTT. This gives the protein CASSLGRDRAAFF.

The rearrangement uses TRBV7-2 and TRBJ1-4; perhaps TRBD1 as D (5 bases). The germline gives CDR1 SGHTA, CDR2 FQGNSA. CDR3 length: 15 amino acids. V was clipped by 0 bases and J by 7 bases, with 12 bases between them. CDR3 sequence reads: CASSLAGANSEKLFF. CDR3 DNA sequence: TGTGCCAGCAGCTTAGCTGGGGCCAACTCTGAAAAACTGTTTTTT.

V and J are TRBV7-9 and TRBJ2-1; D is undetermined. The germline V gene has CDR1 SEHNR and CDR2 FQNEAQ (reference sequence). V was pared by 8 bases and J by 8 bases, with 10 bases between. The CDR3 has 11 amino acids. The CDR3 DNA reads as TGTGCCAGCCAAGCCTGGGATGAGCAGTTCTTC. It yields the protein CASQAWDEQFF.

This clonotype was seen a few times. The V gene is TRBV6-2 or TRBV6-3, the J gene TRBJ2-1; 14 bases map to TRBD2. CDR3 length: 16 amino acids. From germline, CDR1 is MNHEY and CDR2 SVGEGT. The ends lost 8 bases at V and 2 bases at J; junction bases unmatched: 5. The CDR3 reads CASRTSGGRTYNEQFF. CDR3 DNA: TGTGCCAGCCGGACTAGCGGGGGGAGGACCTACAATGAGCAGTTCTTC.

In its sample, this clonotype was seen a few times. V usage is TRBV7-9 and J usage is TRBJ2-7, with 9 bases aligning to TRBD2. The ends lost 2 bases at V and 1 base at J; junction bases unmatched: 9. CDR1 and CDR2 (germline): SEHNR, FQNEAQ (reference sequence). This CDR3 spans 17 amino acids. CDR3 nucleotide sequence: TGTGCCAGCAGCTTAATTAGCGGGGGCCGAAAATCCTACGAGCAGTACTTC. Translation gives CASSLISGGRKSYEQYF.

The V call is TRBV7-9, the J call TRBJ1-1; 8 bases agree with TRBD1. V shed 4 bases and J 4 bases; nucleotides not matched to a gene: 5. Germline loops: CDR1 SEHNR, CDR2 FQNEAQ (reference sequence). The CDR3 has 14 amino acids. CDR3 residues: CASSWTGSGTEAFF. The CDR3, as DNA: TGTGCCAGCAGCTGGACAGGGTCGGGCACTGAAGCTTTCTTT.

The chain is built from TRBV12-3 or TRBV12-4 and TRBJ2-5; TRBD2 matches 7 bases. V lost 4 bases and J lost 3; bases outside the gene matches: 8. This CDR3 comprises 15 residues. The CDR3 sequence is CASSSTPSGEETQYF. CDR3 DNA: TGTGCCAGCAGTTCGACCCCTAGCGGAGAAGAGACCCAGTACTTC.

The chain is built from TRBV11-2 and TRBJ2-7; 7 bases fit TRBD1. With V trimmed by 5 bases and J by 6 bases, 7 bases remained unmatched. Germline V gene data show CDR1 as SGHAT and CDR2 as FQNNGV. The CDR3 runs to 13 residues. In DNA, the CDR3 is TGTGCCAGCAGCGCCAAGGGGGCGGGCGAGCAGTACTTC. Protein sequence: CASSAKGAGEQYF.

This clonotype was seen a handful of times. The CDR3 spells CASTRGGGSSPLHF. The CDR3 nucleotides read TGTGCCAGCACCAGGGGAGGGGGCAGTTCACCCCTCCACTTT. This chain uses TRBV6-1 with TRBJ1-6; 7 bases map to TRBD1. This CDR3 is built from 14 residues. Germline V lookup: CDR1 MNHNS, CDR2 SASEGT. The ends lost 7 bases at V and 9 bases at J; junction bases unmatched: 9.

This clonotype was picked up a small number of times. One end of the junction fails to match germline, which may point to a read error. This chain joins TRBV7-7 and TRBJ2-2; no firm D call. The germline V gene encodes CDR1 SSHAT and CDR2 FNYEAQ (reference sequence). The CDR3 length is 11 residues. CDR3 residues: CASRSTGELFF. As DNA, the CDR3 is TGTGCTAGCAGGAGCACCGGGGAGCTGTTTTTT.

This clonotype was observed many times. As DNA, the CDR3 is TGCAGCGTTGAAACCTACAATGAGCAGTTCTTC. Its translation is CSVETYNEQFF. The rearrangement links TRBV29-1 to TRBJ2-1; no reliable D call. Trimming pared 2 bases from V and 2 bases from J, leaving 1 base between. The germline V gene has CDR1 SQVTM and CDR2 ANQGSEA. There are 11 residues in the CDR3.

This sequence joins TRBV7-8 and TRBJ1-2; 10 bases are a match to TRBD1. Germline loops: CDR1 SGHVS, CDR2 FQNEAQ. J gave up 4 bases and V 3 bases, and 5 bases lay outside the gene matches. CDR3 length: 15 amino acids. In nucleotides, the CDR3 is TGTGCCAGCAGCTTCAGGACAGGGGGAACCTATGGCTACACCTTC. It translates to CASSFRTGGTYGYTF.

The rearrangement joins TRBV7-2 to TRBJ2-7; TRBD1 agrees at 7 bases. This CDR3 is built from 17 residues. V lost 3 bases to trimming and J lost 0 bases; unmatched junction nucleotides: 11. In germline, CDR1 is SGHTA, CDR2 FQGNSA. This chain's CDR3 is CASSFYRGLTYSYEQYF. The CDR3 coding sequence is TGTGCCAGCAGCTTTTACAGGGGATTGACCTACTCCTACGAGCAGTACTTC. Full variable domain (missing parts from reference TRBV7-2 and TRBJ2-7): GAGVSQSPSNKVTEKGKDVELRCDPISGHTALYWYRQSLGQGLEFLIYFQGNSAPDKSGLPSDRFSAERTGGSVSTLTIQRTQQEDSAVYLCASSFYRGLTYSYEQYFGPGTRLTVT.

The V and J genes are TRBV7-2 and TRBJ1-5; the D is unclear. Germline V gene sequence: CDR1 SGHTA, CDR2 FQGNSA. Trimming shortened V by 0 bases and J by 4 bases, and 13 bases separated the two germline ends. The CDR3 extends over 16 amino acids. The chain's CDR3 is CASSLARISLNQPQHF. The CDR3 DNA reads TGTGCCAGCAGCTTAGCGCGGATATCGCTTAATCAGCCCCAGCATTTT.

This clonotype was seen at least ten times. The chain joins TRBV29-1 to TRBJ2-5, with 9 positions matching TRBD1. V lost 7 bases to trimming and J lost 1 base; unmatched junction nucleotides: 4. This CDR3 spans 13 amino acids. CDR1 and CDR2 from the germline V gene are SQVTM and ANQGSEA. The CDR3 sequence is CSGTTGGQETQYF. The CDR3 DNA is TGCAGCGGTACGACAGGGGGCCAAGAGACCCAGTACTTC.

This clonotype was seen only a few times. V is TRBV12-3 or TRBV12-4 and J is TRBJ2-3, with no clear D. The CDR3 loop spans 12 amino acids. Trimming left V 6 bases short and J 10 bases short, with 14 bases between. CDR3 amino acids: CASSRRASSQYF. The CDR3 DNA is TGTGCCAGCAGCCGTAGGGCCTCGTCGCAGTATTTT.

The V gene is TRBV10-3, the J gene TRBJ2-7, with D uncertain. The CDR3 is 17 amino acids. Germline V gene lookup returns CDR1 ENHRY and CDR2 SYGVKD. Trimming shortened V by 3 bases and J by 2 bases, and 20 bases separated the two germline ends. The DNA for the CDR3 is TGTGCCATCAGTGATTCGAGTGGCGCCTTCCGCGCCTACGAGCAGTACTTC. Its translation: CAISDSSGAFRAYEQYF.

This clonotype was detected only a few times. The chain recombines TRBV19 with TRBJ1-2; D is undetermined. V was shortened by 5 bases and J by 4 bases, with 17 bases between the two germline ends. This CDR3 spans 15 amino acids. Germline V gene lookup returns CDR1 LNHDA and CDR2 SQIVND (reference sequence). The CDR3 is CASSSSTRYSYGYTF. The CDR3, as DNA: TGTGCCAGTAGTTCGTCAACCCGTTATTCCTATGGCTACACCTTC.

The chain carries TRBV14 and TRBJ2-5; TRBD1 aligns across 7 bases. J lost 5 bases, V lost 6 bases, and 15 bases had no gene match. The V gene's germline CDR1 is SGHDN and CDR2 FVKESK. The CDR3 spans 16 residues. Here the CDR3 DNA reads TGTGCCAGCAGTCGAAAAGAGGGGGCGCTCGGGGAGACCCAGTACTTC. It encodes CASSRKEGALGETQYF.